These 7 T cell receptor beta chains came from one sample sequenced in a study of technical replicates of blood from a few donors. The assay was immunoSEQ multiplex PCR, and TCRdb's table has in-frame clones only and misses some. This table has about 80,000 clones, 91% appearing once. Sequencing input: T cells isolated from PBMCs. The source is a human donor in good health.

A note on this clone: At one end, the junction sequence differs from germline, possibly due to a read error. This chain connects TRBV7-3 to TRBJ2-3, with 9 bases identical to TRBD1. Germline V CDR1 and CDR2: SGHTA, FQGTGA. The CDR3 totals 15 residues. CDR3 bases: TGTGCCAGCAGCGTAACAGGGGGCTGGGCAGATACGCAGTATTTT. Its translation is CASSVTGGWADTQYF.

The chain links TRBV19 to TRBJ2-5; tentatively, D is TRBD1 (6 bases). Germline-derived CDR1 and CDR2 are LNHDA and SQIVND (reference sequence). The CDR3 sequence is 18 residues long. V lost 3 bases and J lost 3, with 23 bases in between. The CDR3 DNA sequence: TGTGCCAGTAGTATCTGGTCGGGTTGGGCGGACAGCAAAGAGACCCAGTACTTC. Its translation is CASSIWSGWADSKETQYF.

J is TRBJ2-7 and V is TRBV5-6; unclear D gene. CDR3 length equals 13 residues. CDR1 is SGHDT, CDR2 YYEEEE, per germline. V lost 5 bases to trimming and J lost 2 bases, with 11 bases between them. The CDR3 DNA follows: TGTGCCAGCAGGAACTACCTGACCTACGAGCAGTACTTC. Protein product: CASRNYLTYEQYF.

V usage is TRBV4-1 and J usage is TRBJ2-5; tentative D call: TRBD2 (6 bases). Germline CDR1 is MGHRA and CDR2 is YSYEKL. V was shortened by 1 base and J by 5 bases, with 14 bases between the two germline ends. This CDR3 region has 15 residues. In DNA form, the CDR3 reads TGCGCCAGCAGCCAAGGGGAGGAGGCCGGGGAGACCCAGTACTTC. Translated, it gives CASSQGEEAGETQYF.

The CDR3 loop is CAWSVDRGYEQYF. The CDR3 bases are TGTGCCTGGAGTGTGGACAGGGGCTACGAGCAGTACTTC. The chain couples TRBV30 to TRBJ2-7; 9 bases map to TRBD1. V lost 0 bases to trimming and J lost 3 bases; unmatched junction nucleotides: 0. Germline CDR1 and CDR2: GTSNPN and SVGIG (reference sequence). The length of the CDR3 is 13 residues. The variable domain in full, with the rest retrieved from reference TRBV30 and TRBJ2-7, is SQTIHQWPATLVQPVGSPLSLECTVEGTSNPNLYWYRQAAGRGLQLLFYSVGIGQISSEVPQNLSASRPQDRQFILSSKKLLLSDSGFYLCAWSVDRGYEQYFGPGTRLTVT.

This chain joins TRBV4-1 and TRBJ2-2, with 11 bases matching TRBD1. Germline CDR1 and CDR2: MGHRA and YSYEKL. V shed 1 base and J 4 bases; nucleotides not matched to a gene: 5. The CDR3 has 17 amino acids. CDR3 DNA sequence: TGCGCCAGCAGCCAAGGAGGGACAGGGGGATTCACCGGGGAGCTGTTTTTT. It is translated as CASSQGGTGGFTGELFF.

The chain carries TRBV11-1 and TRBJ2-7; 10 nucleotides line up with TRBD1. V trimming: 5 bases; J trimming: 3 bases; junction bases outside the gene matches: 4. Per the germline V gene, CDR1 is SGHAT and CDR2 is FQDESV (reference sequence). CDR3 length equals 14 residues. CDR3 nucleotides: TGTGCCAGCAGCCCATGGACAGGGGGCTACGAGCAGTACTTC. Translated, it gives CASSPWTGGYEQYF.